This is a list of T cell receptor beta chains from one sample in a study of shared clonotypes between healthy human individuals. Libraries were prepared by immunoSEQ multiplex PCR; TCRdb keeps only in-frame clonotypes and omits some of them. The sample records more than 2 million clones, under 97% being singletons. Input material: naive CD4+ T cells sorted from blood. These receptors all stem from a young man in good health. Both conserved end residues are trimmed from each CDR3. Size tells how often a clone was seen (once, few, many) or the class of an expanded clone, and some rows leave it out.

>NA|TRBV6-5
ASSPSGGRETQY
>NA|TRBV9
ASSVAIGRGQQETQY
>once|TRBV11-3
ASSLGSGANVLT
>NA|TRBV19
ASSRTWPAYEQY
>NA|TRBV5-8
ASSLGLAGTSGANVLT
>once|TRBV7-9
ASRSSAKNIQY
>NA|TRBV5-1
ASSARPTGGEASAGELF
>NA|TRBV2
ASSQNYGYT
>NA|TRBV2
ASRRPGTRGEQF
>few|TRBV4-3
ASSQGTGHGYT
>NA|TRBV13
ASSPGGRAEAF
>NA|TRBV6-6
ASGRTNTGELF
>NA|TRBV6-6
ASSYTGTVNTEAF
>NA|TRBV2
ASSEQGYEQF
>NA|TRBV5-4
ASSDPGQGRETQY
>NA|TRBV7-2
ASSPSAYEQY
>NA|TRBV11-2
ASSLVSTYNEQF
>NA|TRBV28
ASSSPIEQY
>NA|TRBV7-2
ASSLEMASSYNEQF
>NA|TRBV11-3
ASSPLYRGPSTEAF
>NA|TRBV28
ASNLSQGNRQPQH
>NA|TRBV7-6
ASSFFREGGYT
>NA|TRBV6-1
ASSEGTGGGNQPQH
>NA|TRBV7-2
ASSLGLYQETQY
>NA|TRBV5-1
ASSLESGGLYGYT
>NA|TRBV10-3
AINRGGGEQY